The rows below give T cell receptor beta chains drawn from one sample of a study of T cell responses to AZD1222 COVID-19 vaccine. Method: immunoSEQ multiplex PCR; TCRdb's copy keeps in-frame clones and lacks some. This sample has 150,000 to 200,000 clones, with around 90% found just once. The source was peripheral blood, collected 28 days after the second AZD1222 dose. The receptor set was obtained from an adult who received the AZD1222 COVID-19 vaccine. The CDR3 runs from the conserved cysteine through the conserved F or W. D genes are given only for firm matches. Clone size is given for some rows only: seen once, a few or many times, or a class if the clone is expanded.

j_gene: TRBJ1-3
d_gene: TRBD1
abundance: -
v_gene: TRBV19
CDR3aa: CASSTGTESSGNTIYF
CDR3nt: TGTGCCAGTAGTACTGGGACAGAAAGCTCTGGAAACACCATATATTTT

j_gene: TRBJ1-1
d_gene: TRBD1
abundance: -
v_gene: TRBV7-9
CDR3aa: CASSHQGALGNTEAFF
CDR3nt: TGTGCCAGCAGCCACCAGGGGGCGCTGGGGAACACTGAAGCTTTCTTT

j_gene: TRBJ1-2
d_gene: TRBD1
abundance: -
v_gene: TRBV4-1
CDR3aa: CASSQRQGVPNYGYTF
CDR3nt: TGCGCCAGCAGCCAAAGACAGGGTGTTCCTAACTATGGCTACACCTTC

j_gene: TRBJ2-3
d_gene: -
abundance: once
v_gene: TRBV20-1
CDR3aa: CSASLRGAGYTDTQYF
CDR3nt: TGCAGTGCTAGTTTAAGGGGGGCGGGATACACAGATACGCAGTATTTT

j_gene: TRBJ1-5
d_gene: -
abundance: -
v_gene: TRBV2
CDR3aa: CASTLNTRGRDYSNQPQHF
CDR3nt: TGTGCCAGCACCTTGAACACTCGGGGACGGGATTATAGCAATCAGCCCCAGCATTTT

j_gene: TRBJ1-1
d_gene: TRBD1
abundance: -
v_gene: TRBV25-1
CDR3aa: CASSESPQGAFTEAFF
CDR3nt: TGTGCCAGCAGTGAATCCCCCCAGGGGGCGTTCACTGAAGCTTTCTTT

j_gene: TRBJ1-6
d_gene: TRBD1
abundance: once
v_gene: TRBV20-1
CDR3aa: CSASVGQGSYNSPLHF
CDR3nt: TGCAGTGCTAGTGTGGGACAGGGGAGTTATAATTCACCCCTCCACTTT

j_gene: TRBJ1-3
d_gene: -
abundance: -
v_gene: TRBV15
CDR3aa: CATSRDKGSGNTIYF
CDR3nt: TGTGCCACCAGCAGAGATAAGGGCTCTGGAAACACCATATATTTT

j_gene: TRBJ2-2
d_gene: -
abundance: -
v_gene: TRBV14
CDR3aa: CASKGQGYGTGELFF
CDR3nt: TGTGCCAGCAAGGGGCAGGGCTATGGAACCGGGGAGCTGTTTTTT

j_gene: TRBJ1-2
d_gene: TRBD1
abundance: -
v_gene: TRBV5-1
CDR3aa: CASSPLDRGVVYGYTF
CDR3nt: TGCGCCAGCAGCCCCCTCGACAGGGGCGTTGTCTATGGCTACACCTTC

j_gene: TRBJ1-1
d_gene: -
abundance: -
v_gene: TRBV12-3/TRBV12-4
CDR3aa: CASSLGVEAFF
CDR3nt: TGTGCCAGCAGTTTAGGAGTTGAAGCTTTCTTT

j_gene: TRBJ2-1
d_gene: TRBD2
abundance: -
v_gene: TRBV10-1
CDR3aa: CASSESAVASGGVLEQFF
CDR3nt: TGCGCCAGCAGTGAGTCGGCGGTAGCTAGCGGGGGGGTACTCGAGCAGTTCTTC

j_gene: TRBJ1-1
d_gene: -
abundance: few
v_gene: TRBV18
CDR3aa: CASSPTNTEAFF
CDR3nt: TGTGCCAGCTCACCAACCAATACTGAAGCTTTCTTT

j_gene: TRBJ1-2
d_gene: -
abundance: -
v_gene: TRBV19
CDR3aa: CASSIDYPGHNGYTF
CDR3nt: TGTGCCAGTAGTATAGATTACCCAGGGCACAATGGCTACACCTTC

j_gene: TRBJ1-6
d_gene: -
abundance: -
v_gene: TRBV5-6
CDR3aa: CASSFNNSPLHF
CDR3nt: TGTGCCAGCAGCTTTAATAATTCACCCCTCCACTTT

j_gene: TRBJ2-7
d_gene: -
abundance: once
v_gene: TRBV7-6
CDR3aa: CASSLANAALGEQYF
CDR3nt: TGTGCCAGCAGCTTAGCGAACGCGGCTCTTGGCGAGCAGTACTTC

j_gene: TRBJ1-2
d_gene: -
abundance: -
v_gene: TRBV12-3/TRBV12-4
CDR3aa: CASSLYARGYTF
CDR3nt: TGTGCCAGCAGTTTATACGCCAGAGGCTACACCTTC

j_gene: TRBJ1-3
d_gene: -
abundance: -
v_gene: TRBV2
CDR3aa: CASSPGRISGNTIYF
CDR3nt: TGTGCCAGCAGCCCCGGACGGATCTCTGGAAACACCATATATTTT

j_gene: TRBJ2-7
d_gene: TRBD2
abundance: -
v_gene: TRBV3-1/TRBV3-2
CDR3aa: CASSTSGRNYEQYF
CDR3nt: TGTGCCAGCAGCACTAGCGGGAGAAACTACGAGCAGTACTTC

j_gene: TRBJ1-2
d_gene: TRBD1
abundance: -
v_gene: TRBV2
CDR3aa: CASTIQGAEGYTF
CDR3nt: TGTGCCAGTACGATCCAGGGGGCGGAGGGCTACACCTTC

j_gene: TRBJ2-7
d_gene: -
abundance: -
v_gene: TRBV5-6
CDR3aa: CASSPTVPSYEQYF
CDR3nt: TGTGCCAGCAGCCCGACAGTTCCGTCCTACGAGCAGTACTTC

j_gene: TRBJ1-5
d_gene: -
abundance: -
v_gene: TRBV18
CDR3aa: CASSAANNQPQHF
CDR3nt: TGTGCCAGCTCAGCGGCTAACAATCAGCCCCAGCATTTT

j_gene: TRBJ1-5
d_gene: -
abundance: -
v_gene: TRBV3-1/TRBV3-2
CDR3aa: CASSQATANQPQHF
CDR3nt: TGTGCCAGCAGCCAAGCGACGGCCAATCAGCCCCAGCATTTT

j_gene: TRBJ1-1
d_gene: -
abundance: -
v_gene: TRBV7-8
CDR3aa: CASSPGGGGTEAFF
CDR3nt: TGTGCCAGCAGCCCAGGCGGGGGGGGAACTGAAGCTTTCTTT

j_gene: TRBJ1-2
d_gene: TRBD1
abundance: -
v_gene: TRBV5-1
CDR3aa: CASSPRGAGQGNYGYTF
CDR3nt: TGCGCCAGCAGCCCCCGGGGGGCGGGACAGGGGAACTATGGCTACACCTTC

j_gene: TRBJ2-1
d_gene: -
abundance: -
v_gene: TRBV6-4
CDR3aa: CASGSDGAGPNEQFF
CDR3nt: TGTGCCAGCGGGTCGGACGGAGCCGGTCCAAATGAGCAGTTCTTC

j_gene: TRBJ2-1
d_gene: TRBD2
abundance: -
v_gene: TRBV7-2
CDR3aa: CAIPASGLYNEQFF
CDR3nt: TGTGCCATCCCAGCTAGCGGATTATACAATGAGCAGTTCTTC

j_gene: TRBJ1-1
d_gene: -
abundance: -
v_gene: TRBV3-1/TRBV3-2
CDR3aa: CASSLSSAGYNTEAFF
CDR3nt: TGTGCCAGCAGCCTTTCGTCAGCGGGTTACAACACTGAAGCTTTCTTT

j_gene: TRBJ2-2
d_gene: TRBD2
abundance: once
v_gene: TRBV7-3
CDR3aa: CASSLSSGGSIGELFF
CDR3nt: TGTGCCAGCAGCTTATCAAGCGGCGGGAGTATCGGGGAGCTGTTTTTT

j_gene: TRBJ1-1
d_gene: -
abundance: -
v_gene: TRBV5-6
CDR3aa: CASSLEAEAFF
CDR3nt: TGTGCCAGCAGCTTGGAGGCTGAAGCTTTCTTT

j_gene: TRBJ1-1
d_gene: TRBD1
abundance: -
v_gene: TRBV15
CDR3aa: CATSRPGGTVSTEAFF
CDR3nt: TGTGCCACCAGCAGACCAGGGGGGACGGTCAGCACTGAAGCTTTCTTT

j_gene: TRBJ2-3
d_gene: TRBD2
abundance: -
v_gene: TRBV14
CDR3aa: CASSQAGGDTQYF
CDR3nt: TGTGCCAGCAGCCAAGCCGGGGGGGATACGCAGTATTTT

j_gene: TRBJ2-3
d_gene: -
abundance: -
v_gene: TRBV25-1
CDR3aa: CASSEYSFGDTQYF
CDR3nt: TGTGCCAGCAGTGAATATTCGTTCGGAGATACGCAGTATTTT

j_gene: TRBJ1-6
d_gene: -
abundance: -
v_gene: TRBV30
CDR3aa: CAWSPGRSAYNSPLHF
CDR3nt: TGTGCCTGGAGTCCCGGGAGGAGCGCCTATAATTCACCCCTCCACTTT

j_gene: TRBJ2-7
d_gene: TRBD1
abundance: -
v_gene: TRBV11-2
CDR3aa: CASSYGTGPFEQYF
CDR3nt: TGTGCCAGCAGCTACGGGACAGGGCCCTTCGAGCAGTACTTC

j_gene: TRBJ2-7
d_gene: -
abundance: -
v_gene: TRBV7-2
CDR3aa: CASSNTGTEPYEQYF
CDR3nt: TGTGCCAGCAGTAACACCGGGACGGAGCCCTACGAGCAGTACTTC

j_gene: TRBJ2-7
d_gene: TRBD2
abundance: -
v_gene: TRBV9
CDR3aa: CASSRLAEGYEQYF
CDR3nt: TGTGCCAGCAGTCGCCTAGCGGAGGGGTACGAGCAGTACTTC

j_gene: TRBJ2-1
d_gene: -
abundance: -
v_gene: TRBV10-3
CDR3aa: CAISQGTSNNEQFF
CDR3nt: TGTGCCATCAGCCAAGGGACGAGTAACAATGAGCAGTTCTTC

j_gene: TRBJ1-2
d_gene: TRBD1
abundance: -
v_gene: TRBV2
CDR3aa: CASSGQMYGYTF
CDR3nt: TGTGCCAGCTCGGGACAGATGTATGGCTACACCTTC

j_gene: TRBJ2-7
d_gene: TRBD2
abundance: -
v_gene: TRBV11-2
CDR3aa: CASSPSTSGRLGEQYF
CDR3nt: TGTGCCAGCAGCCCGTCGACTAGCGGGAGGCTGGGGGAGCAGTACTTC

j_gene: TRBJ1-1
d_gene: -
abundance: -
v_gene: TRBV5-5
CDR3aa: CASSLGRTNTEAFF
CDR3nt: TGTGCCAGCAGCTTGGGACGGACGAACACTGAAGCTTTCTTT

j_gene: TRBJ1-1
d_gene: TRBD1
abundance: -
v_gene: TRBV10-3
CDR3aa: CAINRREGIGTGNTEAFF
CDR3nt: TGTGCCATCAATAGAAGGGAGGGAATCGGGACAGGGAACACTGAAGCTTTCTTT

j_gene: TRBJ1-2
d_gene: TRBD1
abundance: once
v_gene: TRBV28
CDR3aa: CASSPGQGAGYGYTF
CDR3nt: TGTGCCAGCAGTCCCGGACAGGGGGCAGGGTATGGCTACACCTTC

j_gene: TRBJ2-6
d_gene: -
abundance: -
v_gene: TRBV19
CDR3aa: CASSTGANVLTF
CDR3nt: TGTGCCAGTAGTACGGGGGCCAACGTCCTGACTTTC

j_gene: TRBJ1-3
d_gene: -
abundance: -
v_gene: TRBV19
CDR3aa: CASIRTGSSGNTIYF
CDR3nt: TGTGCCAGTATCAGGACTGGTAGCTCTGGAAACACCATATATTTT

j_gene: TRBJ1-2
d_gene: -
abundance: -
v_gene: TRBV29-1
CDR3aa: CSVGGATRGYTF
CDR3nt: TGCAGCGTTGGTGGGGCTACGAGGGGCTACACCTTC

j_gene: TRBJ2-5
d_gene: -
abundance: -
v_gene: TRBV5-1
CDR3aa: CASSGGETQYF
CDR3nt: TGCGCCAGCAGCGGGGGGGAGACCCAGTACTTC

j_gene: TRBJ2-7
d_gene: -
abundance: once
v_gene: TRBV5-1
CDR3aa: CASSLEVAGPYEQYF
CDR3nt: TGCGCCAGCAGCTTGGAAGTTGCAGGGCCCTACGAGCAGTACTTC

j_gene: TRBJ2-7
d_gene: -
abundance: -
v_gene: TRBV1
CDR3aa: CTSSGLWDRSYEQYF
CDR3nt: TGCACCAGCAGCGGCTTGTGGGACAGAAGCTACGAGCAGTACTTC

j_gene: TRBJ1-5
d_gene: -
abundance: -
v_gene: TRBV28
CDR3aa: CASSLYKLRGNQPQHF
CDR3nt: TGTGCCAGCAGTTTATACAAGCTGAGGGGCAATCAGCCCCAGCATTTT

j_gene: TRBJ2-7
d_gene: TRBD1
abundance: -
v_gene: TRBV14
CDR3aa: CASSPSPSGGKPYEQYF
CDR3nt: TGTGCCAGCAGCCCCTCCCCCTCAGGGGGTAAACCCTACGAGCAGTACTTC

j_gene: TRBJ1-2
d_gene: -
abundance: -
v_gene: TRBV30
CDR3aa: CAWSVVGGYTF
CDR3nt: TGTGCCTGGAGTGTGGTGGGGGGCTACACCTTC

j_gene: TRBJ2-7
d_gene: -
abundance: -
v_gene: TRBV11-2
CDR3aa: CASSSGVLNF
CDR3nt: TGTGCCAGCAGCTCAGGGGTTTTGAACTTC

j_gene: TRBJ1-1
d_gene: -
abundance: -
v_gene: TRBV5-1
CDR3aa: CASSLYRRVGTYTEAFF
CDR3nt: TGCGCCAGCAGCTTGTACCGGAGAGTAGGAACATACACTGAAGCTTTCTTT

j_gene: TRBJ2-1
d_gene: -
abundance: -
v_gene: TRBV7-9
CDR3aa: CASSLTWSGYNEQFF
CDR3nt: TGTGCCAGCAGCTTAACCTGGTCAGGGTACAATGAGCAGTTCTTC

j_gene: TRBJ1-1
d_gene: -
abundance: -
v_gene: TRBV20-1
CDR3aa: CSAHRTEAFF
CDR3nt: TGCAGTGCGCATAGGACAGAAGCTTTCTTT

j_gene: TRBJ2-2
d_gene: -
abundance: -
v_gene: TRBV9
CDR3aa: CASSATGTLRSGELFF
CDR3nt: TGTGCCAGCAGCGCGACCGGGACCCTGAGGTCCGGGGAGCTGTTTTTT

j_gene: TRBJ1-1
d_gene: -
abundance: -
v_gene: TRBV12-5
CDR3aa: CASGPGMNTEAFF
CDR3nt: TGTGCTAGTGGTCCCGGGATGAACACTGAAGCTTTCTTT

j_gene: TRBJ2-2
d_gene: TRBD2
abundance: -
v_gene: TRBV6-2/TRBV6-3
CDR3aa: CASSYSTLPASGPRPELFF
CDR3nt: TGTGCCAGCAGTTACTCGACGCTCCCGGCTAGCGGGCCACGACCTGAGCTGTTTTTT